Below are 32 T cell receptor beta chains sequenced from a single sample in a study of blood T cell repertoires in COVID-19 (TCRdb year 2020). Library preparation employed the immunoSEQ multiplex PCR assay. Here the immuneACCESS table is served through TCRdb, limited to in-frame sequences with V and J called. Missing clones are a known gap in these copies; in checked studies unresolved V genes cover under half, and the rest lacks a known reason. The table for this sample lists 200,000 to 250,000 clones; just over 85% of them were counted only once. Around 4% of the sample lies in the top ten. The sequenced material came from PBMCs or T cells enriched from blood (not recorded which). The receptor set was obtained from a woman between 40 and 50 years old with acute COVID-19.

The chain joins TRBV4-1 to TRBJ2-2, with 11 bases aligning to TRBD1. The V gene end was trimmed by 6 bases and the J gene end by 3 bases; junction bases not matched to a gene: 9. The CDR3 sequence is 17 residues long. Germline V gene data show CDR1 as MGHRA and CDR2 as YSYEKL. Here the CDR3 reads CASRRPRDRGDTGELFF. DNA of the CDR3: TGCGCCAGCAGGCGGCCTCGGGACAGGGGGGACACCGGGGAGCTGTTTTTT.

The chain recombines TRBV24-1 with TRBJ2-1, with TRBD2 identical over 8 bases. The germline CDR1 and CDR2 sequences are KGHDR and SFDVKD. Germline trimming cut 4 bases from V and 7 bases from J; bases unmatched to any gene: 11. The CDR3 is 16 residues long. The CDR3 reads CATSDPAGERVNEQFF. The CDR3 DNA sequence: TGTGCCACCAGTGACCCAGCGGGAGAAAGAGTGAATGAGCAGTTCTTC.

This clone was observed once. The gene calls are TRBV5-8 and TRBJ2-5; TRBD1 matches 8 bases. Germline assignment: CDR1 SGHTS and CDR2 YDEGEE. V shed 4 bases and J 6 bases; nucleotides not matched to a gene: 11. The CDR3 covers 15 residues. CDR3 in amino acids: CASSEGQGREKTQYF. The CDR3 nucleotides are TGTGCCAGCAGCGAAGGACAGGGCAGGGAAAAGACCCAGTACTTC.

This rearrangement joins TRBV4-1 to TRBJ1-5; TRBD1 aligns across 7 bases. The length of the CDR3 is 16 residues. CDR1 and CDR2 (germline): MGHRA, YSYEKL. V shed 7 bases and J 0 bases; nucleotides not matched to a gene: 9. The CDR3 sequence is CASKFGTDDSNQPQHF. CDR3 in DNA: TGCGCCAGCAAATTCGGGACAGACGATAGCAATCAGCCCCAGCATTTT.

The rearrangement uses TRBV30 and TRBJ2-7; 11 positions match TRBD2. In germline, CDR1 is GTSNPN, CDR2 SVGIG (reference sequence). The J segment lost 3 bases and the V segment lost 3 bases, leaving 10 bases of the junction unmatched. CDR3 length equals 16 residues. CDR3 sequence reads: CAWRGGSGRAVYEQYF. CDR3 nucleotides: TGTGCCTGGAGAGGAGGTAGCGGGAGGGCCGTCTACGAGCAGTACTTC.

This chain uses TRBV24-1 with TRBJ1-1; possibly TRBD1 for D (6 bases). V was pared by 3 bases and J by 8 bases, with 12 bases between. CDR1 is KGHDR and CDR2 is SFDVKD in the germline V gene. The CDR3 covers 13 residues. Here the CDR3 reads CATSDVRGEEAFF. The DNA for the CDR3 is TGTGCCACCAGTGATGTCAGGGGAGAAGAAGCTTTCTTT.

A few counts support this clone. This chain joins TRBV28 and TRBJ1-1; no firm D call. The germline V and J ends were trimmed by 4 bases and 10 bases, with 10 bases remaining between them. This CDR3 is built from 11 residues. CDR1 is MDHEN and CDR2 is SYDVKM in the germline V gene. Written as DNA, the CDR3 is TGTGCCAGCAGTTCCTCACCCGGAGCTTTCTTT. This gives the protein CASSSSPGAFF.

V gene TRBV27 combines with J gene TRBJ1-1; 8 bases line up with TRBD1. The CDR3 totals 17 residues. After removal of 4 bases from V and 1 base from J, the junction contained 11 bases not matched to a gene. CDR1 MNHEY and CDR2 SMNVEV come from the germline V gene (reference sequence). CDR3 residues: CASSSREGQGSNTEAFF. DNA for the CDR3: TGTGCCAGCAGTTCCCGGGAAGGACAGGGTTCGAACACTGAAGCTTTCTTT.

The V gene is TRBV28, the J gene TRBJ2-1; no clear D gene. V lost 11 bases and J 0 bases, leaving 14 bases between the germline ends. Germline-derived CDR1 and CDR2 are MDHEN and SYDVKM. The CDR3 extends over 14 amino acids. The chain's CDR3 is CAASVVSSYNEQFF. CDR3 sequence (DNA): TGTGCCGCCTCCGTAGTAAGCTCCTACAATGAGCAGTTCTTC.

The chain uses TRBV2 and TRBJ1-5; D possibly corresponds to TRBD1 (5 bases). V was trimmed by 5 bases and J by 4 bases, leaving 15 bases between them. The CDR3 covers 15 residues. The V gene's germline CDR1 is SNHLY and CDR2 FYNNEI. CDR3 in DNA: TGTGCCAGCAGTCAGGGCTCGGTTAGGAATCAGCCCCAGCATTTT. It encodes CASSQGSVRNQPQHF.

The chain employs TRBV5-5 and TRBJ1-3, with D possibly being TRBD1 (6 bases). The CDR3 extends over 15 amino acids. V was clipped by 5 bases and J by 0 bases, with 12 bases between them. From germline, CDR1 is SGHKS and CDR2 YYEKEE (reference sequence). CDR3 in amino acids: CASSRDRSSGNTIYF. The CDR3, as DNA: TGTGCCAGCAGTCGTGACAGGAGCTCTGGAAACACCATATATTTT.

The chain combines TRBV7-9 with TRBJ1-2; unclear D gene. The V and J ends lost 4 bases and 8 bases respectively, with 11 bases between them. The length of the CDR3 is 12 residues. The V gene's germline CDR1 is SEHNR and CDR2 FQNEAQ (reference sequence). The CDR3 loop is CASSSTSRGYTF. The CDR3, as DNA: TGTGCCAGCAGCTCGACAAGTAGAGGCTACACCTTC.

This chain's CDR3 is CASSLSKLNYGYTF. CDR3 coding DNA: TGTGCCAGCAGTTTAAGTAAACTTAACTATGGCTACACCTTC. The chain carries TRBV28 and TRBJ1-2, with unresolved D. The CDR3 has 14 amino acids. Trimming took 2 bases from V and 1 from J, leaving 8 bases between them. Germline V lookup: CDR1 MDHEN, CDR2 SYDVKM.

This clone turned up a few times. The gene calls are TRBV27 and TRBJ2-1; 7 bases agree with TRBD2. V was clipped by 1 base and J by 1 base; unmatched bases: 7. This CDR3 is built from 17 residues. Germline lookup yields CDR1 MNHEY and CDR2 SMNVEV (reference sequence). The CDR3 sequence: CASSLFPREVSYNEQFF. Here the CDR3 DNA reads TGTGCCAGCAGTTTATTTCCCCGGGAGGTATCCTACAATGAGCAGTTCTTC.

The chain links TRBV5-8 to TRBJ2-7; 7 bases align to TRBD2. CDR1 and CDR2 (germline): SGHTS, YDEGEE. This CDR3 spans 15 amino acids. V dropped 0 bases and J dropped 3; count of bases not matched to a gene: 6. For the CDR3, the DNA is TGTGCCAGCAGCTTGGAGTCTAGCGGAATCTACGAGCAGTACTTC. This encodes CASSLESSGIYEQYF.

This chain joins TRBV11-3 and TRBJ1-2, with TRBD1 identical over 7 bases. The V segment lost 4 bases and the J segment 6 bases; nucleotides outside the gene matches: 5. This CDR3 spans 13 amino acids. Germline CDR1 is SGHNT and CDR2 is YENEEA. The CDR3 sequence: CASSSAGTDGYTF. The DNA for the CDR3 is TGTGCCAGCAGCTCGGCCGGGACAGATGGCTACACCTTC.

This clone was recorded a few times. The chain employs TRBV5-1 and TRBJ1-1; D may be TRBD1 (6 bases). V was clipped by 2 bases and J by 4 bases, with 12 bases between them. Germline V CDR1 and CDR2: SGHRS, YFSETQ. This CDR3 comprises 14 residues. CDR3 region: CASSFMVGGTEAFF. In nucleotides, the CDR3 is TGCGCCAGCAGCTTTATGGTAGGGGGCACTGAAGCTTTCTTT.

The chain uses TRBV3-1 (or the pseudogene TRBV3-2) and TRBJ1-4; TRBD1 might be the D (5 bases). Germline lookup yields CDR1 LGHDT and CDR2 YNNKEL (reference sequence). The CDR3 totals 15 residues. V dropped 4 bases and J dropped 4 bases, with 13 bases sitting between them. The CDR3 nucleotides read TGTGCCAGCAGCCCTCGCCGACAGAGTAATGAAAAACTGTTTTTT. As protein: CASSPRRQSNEKLFF.

CDR3: CASSLQSNTEAFF. The DNA for the CDR3 is TGTGCCAGCAGTCTTCAGTCTAACACTGAAGCTTTCTTT. V gene TRBV6-2 or TRBV6-3 combines with J gene TRBJ1-1; D call uncertain. Germline-derived CDR1 and CDR2 are MNHEY and SVGEGT. The CDR3 sequence is 13 residues long. Trimming removed 5 bases from V and 2 bases from J, with 9 bases in between.

J is TRBJ2-3 and V is TRBV18; TRBD2 matches at 10 bases. V lost 5 bases, J lost 1 base, and 6 bases stayed unmatched. The CDR3 contains 16 residues. Germline lookup yields CDR1 KGHSH and CDR2 LQKENI. For the CDR3, the DNA is TGTGCCAGCTCAGCAAAACTAGCGGGACGCACAGATACGCAGTATTTT. Encoded protein: CASSAKLAGRTDTQYF.

This chain links TRBV28 with TRBJ2-2, with 7 bases fitting TRBD2. Germline lookup yields CDR1 MDHEN and CDR2 SYDVKM. J lost 5 bases, V lost 2 bases, and 8 bases had no gene match. The CDR3 length is 16 residues. The CDR3 sequence is CASSLKAGEDTGELFF. Written as DNA, the CDR3 is TGTGCCAGCAGTTTAAAGGCGGGAGAGGATACCGGGGAGCTGTTTTTT.

This rearrangement joins TRBV2 to TRBJ1-1, with a possible D match to TRBD1 (5 bases). V was trimmed by 4 bases and J by 0 bases, leaving 18 bases between them. This CDR3 comprises 17 residues. CDR1 is SNHLY, CDR2 FYNNEI, per germline. CDR3 bases: TGTGCCAGCAGTGGTGAAGGGGATATGGCGATGAACACTGAAGCTTTCTTT. Translation gives CASSGEGDMAMNTEAFF. The variable domain in full, completed from reference TRBV2 and TRBJ1-1, reads EPEVTQTPSHQVTQMGQEVILRCVPISNHLYFYWYRQILGQKVEFLVSFYNNEISEKSEIFDDQFSVERPDGSNFTLKIRSTKLEDSAMYFCASSGEGDMAMNTEAFFGQGTRLTVV.

DNA of the CDR3: TGTGCCAGCAGCTTATCGGGCAGGGGAACAGCTTTCTTT. The encoded protein is CASSLSGRGTAFF. This chain links TRBV7-3 with TRBJ1-1; TRBD1 might be the D (6 bases). V was cut by 2 bases and J by 10 bases, with 14 bases left in between. The CDR3 sequence is 13 residues long. Per the germline V gene, CDR1 is SGHTA and CDR2 is FQGTGA.

The chain recombines TRBV11-1 with TRBJ2-3; possible D gene TRBD1, 5 bases. The CDR3 consists of 16 residues. Between the trimmed V and J ends, which lost 3 bases and 0 bases, there was a span of 13 bases. Per the germline V gene, CDR1 is SGHAT and CDR2 is FQDESV (reference sequence). DNA for the CDR3: TGTGCCAGCAGCTTGCTGGGGCCCGAAAGCACAGATACGCAGTATTTT. Translated: CASSLLGPESTDTQYF. Together with reference TRBV11-1 and TRBJ2-3, the CDR3 gives the full variable domain: EAEVAQSPRYKITEKSQAVAFWCDPISGHATLYWYRQILGQGPELLVQFQDESVVDDSQLPKDRFSAERLKGVDSTLKIQPAELGDSAMYLCASSLLGPESTDTQYFGPGTRLTVL.

The chain couples TRBV5-1 to TRBJ2-7; TRBD2 aligns across 13 bases. With V trimmed by 4 bases and J by 0 bases, 7 bases remained unmatched. CDR1 and CDR2 from the germline V gene are SGHRS and YFSETQ. This CDR3 has 17 amino acids. CDR3 region: CASSPGLAGVSSYEQYF. CDR3 nucleotide sequence: TGCGCCAGCAGCCCAGGACTAGCGGGAGTCAGCTCCTACGAGCAGTACTTC.

The chain employs TRBV10-3 and TRBJ1-1, with 8 nucleotides matching TRBD1. Trimming took 3 bases from V and 7 from J; bases not matched to a gene: 7. The CDR3 consists of 14 residues. The germline V gene encodes CDR1 ENHRY and CDR2 SYGVKD. CDR3 loop: CAISEGTGGREAFF. The CDR3 DNA reads as TGTGCCATCAGTGAAGGGACAGGAGGGCGTGAAGCTTTCTTT.

The chain recombines TRBV7-9 with TRBJ1-1; D is undetermined. CDR1 and CDR2 from the germline V gene are SEHNR and FQNEAQ (reference sequence). The germline V and J ends were trimmed by 3 bases and 1 base, with 12 bases remaining between them. This CDR3 has 15 residues. The CDR3 sequence is CASSFAGQPNTEAFF. DNA of the CDR3: TGTGCCAGCAGCTTTGCGGGTCAGCCGAACACTGAAGCTTTCTTT. The full variable domain, rest sourced from reference TRBV7-9 and TRBJ1-1, is DTGVSQNPRHKITKRGQNVTFRCDPISEHNRLYWYRQTLGQGPEFLTYFQNEAQLEKSRLLSDRFSAERPKGSFSTLEIQRTEQGDSAMYLCASSFAGQPNTEAFFGQGTRLTVV.

This chain links TRBV18 with TRBJ1-3, with 8 bases lining up with TRBD1. Trimming cost V 3 bases and J 4 bases; bases outside gene matches: 5. The CDR3 contains 15 residues. Germline V gene lookup returns CDR1 KGHSH and CDR2 LQKENI. The CDR3 loop reads CASSPAGTGGNTIYF. CDR3 DNA: TGTGCCAGCTCACCTGCCGGGACAGGCGGAAACACCATATATTTT.

The genes are TRBV5-1 and TRBJ2-1; tentative D call: TRBD2 (6 bases). Trimming removed 4 bases at V and 1 base at J, with 15 bases between. The CDR3 length is 16 residues. The V gene's germline CDR1 is SGHRS and CDR2 YFSETQ. CDR3 nucleotide sequence: TGCGCCAGCAGCCCGGGACGGGGGAGTTCCTACAATGAGCAGTTCTTC. Its protein is CASSPGRGSSYNEQFF.

The chain joins TRBV5-1 to TRBJ2-6; 8 nucleotides match TRBD1. The germline V gene has CDR1 SGHRS and CDR2 YFSETQ. The CDR3 totals 18 residues. The V gene end was trimmed by 3 bases and the J gene end by 0 bases; junction bases not matched to a gene: 8. The CDR3 here is CASSSEDRASSGANVLTF. The DNA for the CDR3 is TGCGCCAGCAGCTCAGAGGACAGGGCTTCCTCTGGGGCCAACGTCCTGACTTTC.

The gene calls are TRBV11-2 and TRBJ2-1, with D uncertain. CDR1 is SGHAT, CDR2 FQNNGV, per germline. CDR3 length equals 13 residues. V was shortened by 4 bases and J by 7 bases, with 11 bases between the two germline ends. CDR3 sequence (DNA): TGTGCCAGCAGCTGGGCTCCTAAAAATGAGCAGTTCTTC. It translates to CASSWAPKNEQFF.

The gene calls are TRBV29-1 and TRBJ1-1; D is uncertain. The CDR3 extends over 12 amino acids. Germline lookup yields CDR1 SQVTM and CDR2 ANQGSEA. V lost 3 bases and J 1 base, leaving 6 bases between the germline ends. CDR3 in amino acids: CSVDHGNTEAFF. The CDR3 nucleotides read TGCAGCGTTGACCACGGGAACACTGAAGCTTTCTTT.